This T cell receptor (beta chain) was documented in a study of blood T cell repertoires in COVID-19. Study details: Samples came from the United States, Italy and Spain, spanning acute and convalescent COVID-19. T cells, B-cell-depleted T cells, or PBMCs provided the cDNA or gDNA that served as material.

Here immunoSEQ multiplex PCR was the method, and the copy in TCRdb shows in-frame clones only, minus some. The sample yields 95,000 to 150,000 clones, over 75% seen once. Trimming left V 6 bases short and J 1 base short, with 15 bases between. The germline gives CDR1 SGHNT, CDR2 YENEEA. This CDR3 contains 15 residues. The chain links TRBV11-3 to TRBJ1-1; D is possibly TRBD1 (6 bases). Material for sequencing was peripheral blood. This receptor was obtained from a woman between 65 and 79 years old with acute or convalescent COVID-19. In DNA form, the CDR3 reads TGTGCCAGCAGGAACCCCGGGACACAGAACACTGAAGCTTTCTTT. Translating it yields CASRNPGTQNTEAFF.